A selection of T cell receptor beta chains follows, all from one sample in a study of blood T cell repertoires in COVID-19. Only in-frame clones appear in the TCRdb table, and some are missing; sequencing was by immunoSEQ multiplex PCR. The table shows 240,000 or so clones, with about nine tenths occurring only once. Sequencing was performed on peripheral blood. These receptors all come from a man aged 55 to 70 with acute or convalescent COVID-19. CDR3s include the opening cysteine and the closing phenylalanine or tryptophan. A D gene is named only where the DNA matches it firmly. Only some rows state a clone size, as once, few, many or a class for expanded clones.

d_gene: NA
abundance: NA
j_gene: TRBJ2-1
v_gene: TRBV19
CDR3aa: CASSTTTAGEQFF
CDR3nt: TGTGCCAGTAGTACTACCACGGCGGGTGAGCAGTTCTTC

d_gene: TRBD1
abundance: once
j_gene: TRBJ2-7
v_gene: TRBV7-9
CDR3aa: CASSFIARGAGQGGEQYF
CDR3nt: TGTGCCAGCAGCTTTATAGCACGGGGAGCGGGACAGGGGGGTGAGCAGTACTTC

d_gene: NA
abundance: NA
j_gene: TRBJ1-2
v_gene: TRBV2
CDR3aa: CASTGERYGYTF
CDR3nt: TGTGCCAGCACCGGGGAACGCTATGGCTACACCTTC

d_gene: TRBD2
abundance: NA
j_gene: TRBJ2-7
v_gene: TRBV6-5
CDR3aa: CASSSGLGYEQYF
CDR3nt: TGTGCCAGCAGCTCGGGACTAGGCTACGAGCAGTACTTC

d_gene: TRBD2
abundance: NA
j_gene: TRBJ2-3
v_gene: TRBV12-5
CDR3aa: CASGLLAASTDTQYF
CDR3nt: TGTGCTAGTGGTTTGCTAGCGGCTAGCACAGATACGCAGTATTTT

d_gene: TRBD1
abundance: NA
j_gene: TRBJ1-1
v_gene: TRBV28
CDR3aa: CASSLHGTVSSEAFF
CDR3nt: TGTGCCAGCAGCCTACACGGGACAGTGTCTTCTGAAGCTTTCTTT

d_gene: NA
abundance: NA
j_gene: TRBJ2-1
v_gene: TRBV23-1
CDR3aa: CASSHRGEQFF
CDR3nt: TGCGCCAGCAGTCACAGAGGTGAGCAGTTCTTC

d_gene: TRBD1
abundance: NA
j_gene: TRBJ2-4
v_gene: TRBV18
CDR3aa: CASSPRTGFGIAKNIQYF
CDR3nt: TGTGCCAGCTCACCACGGACAGGGTTTGGAATAGCCAAAAACATTCAGTACTTC

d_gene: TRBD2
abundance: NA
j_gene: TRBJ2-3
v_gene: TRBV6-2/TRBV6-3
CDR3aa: CASSYSGGRTDTQYF
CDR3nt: TGTGCCAGCAGTTACTCGGGCGGGAGGACAGATACGCAGTATTTT

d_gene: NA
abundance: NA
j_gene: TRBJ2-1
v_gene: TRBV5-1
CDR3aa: CASSLDGTRHNEQFF
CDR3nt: TGCGCCAGCAGCTTAGACGGGACTCGACACAATGAGCAGTTCTTC

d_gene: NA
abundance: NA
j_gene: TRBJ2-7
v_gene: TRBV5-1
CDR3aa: CASSADSTLGGEQYF
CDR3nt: TGCGCCAGCAGCGCTGACTCCACCTTAGGGGGTGAGCAGTACTTC

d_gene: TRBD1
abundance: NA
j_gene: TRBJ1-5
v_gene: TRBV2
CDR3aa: CASSVGQGNQPQHF
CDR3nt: TGTGCCAGCAGCGTTGGACAGGGAAATCAGCCCCAGCATTTT

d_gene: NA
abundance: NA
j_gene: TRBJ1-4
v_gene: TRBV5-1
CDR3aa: CASGQGRGNEKLFF
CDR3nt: TGCGCCAGCGGGCAGGGAAGGGGTAATGAAAAACTGTTTTTT

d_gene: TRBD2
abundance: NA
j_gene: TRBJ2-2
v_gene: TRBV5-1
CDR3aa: CASSSRDYANTGELFF
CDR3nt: TGCGCCAGCAGCTCCCGGGACTATGCGAACACCGGGGAGCTGTTTTTT

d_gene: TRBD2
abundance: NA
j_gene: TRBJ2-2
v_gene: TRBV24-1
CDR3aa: CATSDSVGAGSLTGELFF
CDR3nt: TGTGCCACCAGTGATTCTGTAGGAGCGGGATCACTCACCGGGGAGCTGTTTTTT

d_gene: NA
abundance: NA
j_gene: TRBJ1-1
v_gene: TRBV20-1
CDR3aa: CSASRRYSEAFF
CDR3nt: TGCAGTGCTAGTCGTCGTTACAGTGAAGCTTTCTTT

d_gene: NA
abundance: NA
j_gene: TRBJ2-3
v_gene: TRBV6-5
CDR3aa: CASGELRGKDTQYF
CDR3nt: TGTGCCAGCGGCGAACTTCGAGGGAAAGATACGCAGTATTTT

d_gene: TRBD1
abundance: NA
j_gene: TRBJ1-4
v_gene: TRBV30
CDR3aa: CAWSADRGNEKLFF
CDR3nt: TGTGCCTGGAGTGCGGACAGGGGAAATGAAAAACTGTTTTTT

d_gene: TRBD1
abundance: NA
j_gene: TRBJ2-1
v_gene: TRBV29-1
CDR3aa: CSVEGTGGPRSSYNEQFF
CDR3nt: TGCAGCGTTGAAGGGACAGGGGGCCCCAGGAGCTCCTACAATGAGCAGTTCTTC

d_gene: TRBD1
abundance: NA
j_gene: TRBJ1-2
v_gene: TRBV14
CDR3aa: CASSQGGQDVYGYTF
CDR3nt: TGTGCCAGCAGCCAAGGGGGACAGGATGTCTATGGCTACACCTTC

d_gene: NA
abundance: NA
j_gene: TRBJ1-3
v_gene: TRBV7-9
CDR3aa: CASSLDQGNTIYF
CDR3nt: TGTGCCAGCAGCTTAGATCAGGGAAACACCATATATTTT

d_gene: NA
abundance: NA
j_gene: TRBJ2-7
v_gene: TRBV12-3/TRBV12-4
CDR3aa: CASSLSGETQYF
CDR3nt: TGTGCCAGCAGTTTATCAGGGGAGACGCAGTACTTC

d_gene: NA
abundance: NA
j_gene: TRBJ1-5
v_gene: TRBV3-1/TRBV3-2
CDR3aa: CASSQDPRQPQHF
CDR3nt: TGTGCCAGCAGCCAAGATCCCCGGCAGCCCCAGCATTTT

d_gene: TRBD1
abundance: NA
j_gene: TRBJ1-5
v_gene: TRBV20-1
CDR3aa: CSASYRGRGNQPQHF
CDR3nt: TGCAGTGCTAGTTACAGGGGCCGGGGCAATCAGCCCCAGCATTTT

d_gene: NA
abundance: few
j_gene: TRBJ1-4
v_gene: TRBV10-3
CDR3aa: CAISERGRGGEKLFF
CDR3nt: TGTGCCATCAGTGAAAGGGGCAGGGGCGGAGAAAAACTGTTTTTT

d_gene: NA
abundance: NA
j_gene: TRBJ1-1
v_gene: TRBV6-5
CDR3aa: CASSTARRGNTEAFF
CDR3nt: TGTGCCAGCAGCACGGCCCGCAGGGGGAACACTGAAGCTTTCTTT

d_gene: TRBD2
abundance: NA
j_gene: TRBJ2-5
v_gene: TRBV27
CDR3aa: CASSLSRLAGGGAQYF
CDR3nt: TGTGCCAGCAGTTTATCGAGGCTAGCGGGAGGGGGGGCCCAGTACTTC

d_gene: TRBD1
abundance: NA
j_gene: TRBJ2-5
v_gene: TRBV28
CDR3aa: CASSRGQGAVEETQYF
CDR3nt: TGTGCCAGCAGTCGAGGACAGGGGGCTGTTGAGGAGACCCAGTACTTC

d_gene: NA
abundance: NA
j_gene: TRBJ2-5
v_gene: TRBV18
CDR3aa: CASSPKPADAQETQYF
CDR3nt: TGTGCCAGCTCACCTAAACCAGCGGATGCACAAGAGACCCAGTACTTC

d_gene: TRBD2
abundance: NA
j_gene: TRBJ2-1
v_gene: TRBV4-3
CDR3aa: CASSQTSGSSYNEQFF
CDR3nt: TGCGCCAGCAGCCAGACTAGCGGGAGCTCCTACAATGAGCAGTTCTTC

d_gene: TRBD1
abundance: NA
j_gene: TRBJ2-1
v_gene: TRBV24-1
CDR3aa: CATSPGQKFNNEQFF
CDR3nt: TGTGCCACCAGTCCGGGACAGAAATTTAACAATGAGCAGTTCTTC

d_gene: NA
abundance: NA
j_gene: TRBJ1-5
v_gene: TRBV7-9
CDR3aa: CASSPVGAGNQPQHF
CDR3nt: TGTGCCAGCAGCCCCGTGGGGGCGGGCAATCAGCCCCAGCATTTT

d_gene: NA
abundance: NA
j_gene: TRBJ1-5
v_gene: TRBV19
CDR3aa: CASSLENSNQPQHF
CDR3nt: TGTGCCAGTAGTCTCGAGAATAGCAATCAGCCCCAGCATTTT

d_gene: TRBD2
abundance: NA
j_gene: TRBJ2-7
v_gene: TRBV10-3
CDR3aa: CAIGLADTTSSYEQYF
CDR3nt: TGTGCCATAGGACTAGCGGACACTACCTCCTCCTACGAGCAGTACTTC

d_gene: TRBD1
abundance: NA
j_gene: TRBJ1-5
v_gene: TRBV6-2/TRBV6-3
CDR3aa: CASSYPLATGGGNQPQHF
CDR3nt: TGTGCCAGCAGTTACCCCCTTGCGACAGGGGGTGGGAATCAGCCCCAGCATTTT

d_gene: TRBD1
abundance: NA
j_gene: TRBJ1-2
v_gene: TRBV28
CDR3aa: CASSLHRGDYGYTF
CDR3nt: TGTGCCAGCAGTTTACACAGGGGAGACTATGGCTACACCTTC

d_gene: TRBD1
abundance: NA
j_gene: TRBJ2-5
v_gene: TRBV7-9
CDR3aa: CASNRGNSQETQYF
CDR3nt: TGTGCCAGCAACAGGGGGAATTCTCAGGAGACCCAGTACTTC

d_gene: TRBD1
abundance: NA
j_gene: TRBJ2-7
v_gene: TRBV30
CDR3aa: CAWSSDRGHEQYF
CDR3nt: TGTGCCTGGAGCTCCGACAGGGGCCACGAGCAGTACTTC

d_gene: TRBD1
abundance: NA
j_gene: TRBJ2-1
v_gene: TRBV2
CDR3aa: CARQSDRGHDEQFF
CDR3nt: TGTGCCAGACAGTCGGACAGGGGGCACGATGAGCAGTTCTTC

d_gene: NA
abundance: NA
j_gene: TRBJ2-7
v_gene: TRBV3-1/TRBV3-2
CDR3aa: CASSKDLISYEQYF
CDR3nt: TGTGCCAGCAGCAAAGACCTAATCTCCTACGAGCAGTACTTC

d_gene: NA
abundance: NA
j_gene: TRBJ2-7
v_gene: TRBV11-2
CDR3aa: CASSLRLLGASYEQYF
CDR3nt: TGTGCCAGCAGCTTAAGGCTGTTAGGGGCTTCCTACGAGCAGTACTTC

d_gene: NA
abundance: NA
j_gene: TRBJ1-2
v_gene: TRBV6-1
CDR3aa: CASSEARPANYGYTF
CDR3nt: TGTGCCAGCAGTGAGGCGAGGCCCGCTAACTATGGCTACACCTTC

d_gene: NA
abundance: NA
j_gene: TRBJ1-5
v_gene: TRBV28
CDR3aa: CASTIQGQPQHF
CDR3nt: TGTGCCAGCACCATACAGGGTCAGCCCCAGCATTTT

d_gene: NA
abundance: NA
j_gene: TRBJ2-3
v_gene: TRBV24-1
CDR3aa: CATSDSGSDSSTDTQYF
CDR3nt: TGTGCCACCAGTGATTCTGGTAGCGACTCTAGCACAGATACGCAGTATTTT

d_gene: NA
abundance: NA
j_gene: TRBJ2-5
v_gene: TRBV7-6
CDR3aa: CASSPSSRLPQETQYF
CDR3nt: TGTGCCAGCAGCCCTAGTAGTAGGCTACCTCAAGAGACCCAGTACTTC

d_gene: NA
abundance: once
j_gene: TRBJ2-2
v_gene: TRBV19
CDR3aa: CASSMWRDTGELFF
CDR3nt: TGTGCCAGTAGTATGTGGAGGGACACCGGGGAGCTGTTTTTT

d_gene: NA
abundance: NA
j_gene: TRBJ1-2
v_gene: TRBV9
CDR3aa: CASSVPVGPGTKNGYTF
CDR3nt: TGTGCCAGCAGCGTCCCCGTTGGGCCGGGAACCAAAAATGGCTACACCTTC